This entry concerns a single T cell receptor beta chain. This specimen belongs to a study of T cell responses to AZD1222 COVID-19 vaccine. CDR1 is SGHTA, CDR2 FQGNSA, per germline. V shed 1 base and J shed 4 bases, with 13 bases lying between them. This CDR3 is built from 15 residues. Profiled with immunoSEQ multiplex PCR; TCRdb holds only in-frame clones, not every one. Here the sample spans about 81,000 clones, 90% to 95% being singletons. The clonotype originates from an adult in good health. The chain couples TRBV7-2 to TRBJ1-1; D is perhaps TRBD1 (5 bases). Source: peripheral blood, taken on day 0 of AZD1222 vaccination. The DNA for the CDR3 is TGTGCCAGCAGCTTAGAGTGGGGCAGTGGCACTGAAGCTTTCTTT. It is translated as CASSLEWGSGTEAFF.